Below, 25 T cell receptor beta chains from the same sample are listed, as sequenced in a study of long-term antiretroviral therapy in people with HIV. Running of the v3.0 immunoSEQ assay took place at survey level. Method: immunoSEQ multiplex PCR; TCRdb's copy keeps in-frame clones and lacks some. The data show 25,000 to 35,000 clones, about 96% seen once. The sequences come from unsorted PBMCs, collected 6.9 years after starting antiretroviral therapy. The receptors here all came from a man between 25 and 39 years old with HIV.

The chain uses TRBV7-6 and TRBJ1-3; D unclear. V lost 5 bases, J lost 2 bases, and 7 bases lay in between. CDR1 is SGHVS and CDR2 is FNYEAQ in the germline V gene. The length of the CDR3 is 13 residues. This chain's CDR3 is CASSVSAGNTIYF. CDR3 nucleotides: TGTGCCAGCAGCGTGAGCGCTGGAAACACCATATATTTT.

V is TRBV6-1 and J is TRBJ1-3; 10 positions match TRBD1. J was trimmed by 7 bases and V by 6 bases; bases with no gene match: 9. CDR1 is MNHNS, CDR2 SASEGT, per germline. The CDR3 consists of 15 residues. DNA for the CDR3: TGTGCCAGCAGCAGAGGACAGGGGGTAGCGAACACCATATATTTT. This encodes CASSRGQGVANTIYF.

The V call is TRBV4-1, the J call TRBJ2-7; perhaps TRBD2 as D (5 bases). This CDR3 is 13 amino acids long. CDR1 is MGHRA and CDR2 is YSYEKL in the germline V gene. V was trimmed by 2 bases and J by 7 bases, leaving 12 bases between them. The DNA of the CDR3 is TGCGCCAGCAGCCAACCTTTCGGGGAGGAGCAGTACTTC. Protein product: CASSQPFGEEQYF.

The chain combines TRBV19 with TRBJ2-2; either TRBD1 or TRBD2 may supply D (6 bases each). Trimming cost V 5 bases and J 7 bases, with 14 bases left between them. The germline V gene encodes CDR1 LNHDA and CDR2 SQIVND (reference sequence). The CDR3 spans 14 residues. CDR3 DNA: TGTGCCAGTAGTCTCCGTGGGGGGCTCGGGGAGCTGTTTTTT. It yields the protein CASSLRGGLGELFF.

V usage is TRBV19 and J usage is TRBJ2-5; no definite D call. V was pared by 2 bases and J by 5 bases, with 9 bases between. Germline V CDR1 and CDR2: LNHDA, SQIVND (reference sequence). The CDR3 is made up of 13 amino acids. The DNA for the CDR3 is TGTGCCAGTAGTATACGGGCTAGGGAGACCCAGTACTTC. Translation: CASSIRARETQYF.

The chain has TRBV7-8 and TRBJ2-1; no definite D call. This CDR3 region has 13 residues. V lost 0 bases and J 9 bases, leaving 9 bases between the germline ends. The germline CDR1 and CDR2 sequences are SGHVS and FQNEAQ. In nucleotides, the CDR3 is TGTGCCAGCAGCTTAGCGTTAGTGGGTGAGCAGTTCTTC. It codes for CASSLALVGEQFF.

In DNA, the CDR3 is TGTGCCAGCAGCCGCGAGGTCCGGGCCACCGGGGAGCTGTTTTTT. Translation gives CASSREVRATGELFF. V and J are TRBV4-2 and TRBJ2-2; D is uncertain. This CDR3 has 15 amino acids. With 4 bases removed from V and 4 bases from J, the gap between germline ends came to 13 bases. Germline V lookup: CDR1 LGHNA, CDR2 YNFKEQ.

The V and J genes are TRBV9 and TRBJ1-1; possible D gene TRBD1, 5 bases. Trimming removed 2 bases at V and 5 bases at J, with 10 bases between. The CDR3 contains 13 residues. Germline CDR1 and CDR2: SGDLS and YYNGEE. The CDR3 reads CASSVGGKTEAFF. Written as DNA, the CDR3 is TGTGCCAGCAGCGTTGGGGGAAAAACTGAAGCTTTCTTT.

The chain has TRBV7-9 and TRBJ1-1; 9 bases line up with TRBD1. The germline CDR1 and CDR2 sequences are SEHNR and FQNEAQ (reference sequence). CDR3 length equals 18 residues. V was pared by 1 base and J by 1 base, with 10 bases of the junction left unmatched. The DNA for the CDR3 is TGTGCCAGCAGCTTAGGCGGACAGGGGATTCCGGGGAACACTGAAGCTTTCTTT. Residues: CASSLGGQGIPGNTEAFF.

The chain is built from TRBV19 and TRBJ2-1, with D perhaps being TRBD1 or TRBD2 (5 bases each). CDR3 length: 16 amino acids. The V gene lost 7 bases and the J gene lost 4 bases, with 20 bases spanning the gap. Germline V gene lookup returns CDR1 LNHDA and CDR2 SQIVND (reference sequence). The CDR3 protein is CASKAAVGEKYNEQFF. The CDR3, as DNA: TGTGCCAGTAAAGCGGCCGTGGGGGAGAAATACAATGAGCAGTTCTTC.

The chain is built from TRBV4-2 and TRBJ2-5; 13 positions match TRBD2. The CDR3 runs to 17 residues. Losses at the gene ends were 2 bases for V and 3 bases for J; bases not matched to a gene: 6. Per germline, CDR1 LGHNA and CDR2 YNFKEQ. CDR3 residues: CASSQPLAGGPKETQYF. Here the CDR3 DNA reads TGTGCCAGCAGCCAACCACTAGCGGGAGGGCCTAAAGAGACCCAGTACTTC.

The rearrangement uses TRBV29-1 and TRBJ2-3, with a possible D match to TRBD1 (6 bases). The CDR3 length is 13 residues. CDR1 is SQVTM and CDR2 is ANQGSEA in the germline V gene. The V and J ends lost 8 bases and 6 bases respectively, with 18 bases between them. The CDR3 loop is CSLCVGGADTQYF. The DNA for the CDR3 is TGCAGCCTTTGTGTAGGGGGAGCGGATACGCAGTATTTT.

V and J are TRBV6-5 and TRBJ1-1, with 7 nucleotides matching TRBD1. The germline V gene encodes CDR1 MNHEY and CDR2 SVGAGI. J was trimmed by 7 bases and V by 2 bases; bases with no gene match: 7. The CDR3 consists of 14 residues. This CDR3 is CASSYTRGSLEAFF. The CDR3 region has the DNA TGTGCCAGCAGTTACACCAGGGGGTCTCTTGAAGCTTTCTTT.

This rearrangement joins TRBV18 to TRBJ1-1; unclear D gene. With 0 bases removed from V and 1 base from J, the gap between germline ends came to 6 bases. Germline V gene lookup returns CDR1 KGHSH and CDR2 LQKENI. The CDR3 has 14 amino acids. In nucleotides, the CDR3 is TGTGCCAGCTCACCACCCTTCCAGAACACTGAAGCTTTCTTT. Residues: CASSPPFQNTEAFF.

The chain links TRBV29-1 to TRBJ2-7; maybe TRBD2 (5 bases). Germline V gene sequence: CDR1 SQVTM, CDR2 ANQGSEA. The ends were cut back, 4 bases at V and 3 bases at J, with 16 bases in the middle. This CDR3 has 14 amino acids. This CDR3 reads CSVAEAGGFYEQYF. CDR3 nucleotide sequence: TGCAGCGTTGCCGAGGCAGGAGGTTTCTACGAGCAGTACTTC.

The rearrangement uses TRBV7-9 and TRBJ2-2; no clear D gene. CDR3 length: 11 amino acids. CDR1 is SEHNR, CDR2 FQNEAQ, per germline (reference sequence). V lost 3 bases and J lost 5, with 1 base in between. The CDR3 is CASSLTGELFF. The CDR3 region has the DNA TGTGCCAGCAGCTTGACCGGGGAGCTGTTTTTT. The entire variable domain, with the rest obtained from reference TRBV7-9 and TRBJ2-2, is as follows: DTGVSQNPRHKITKRGQNVTFRCDPISEHNRLYWYRQTLGQGPEFLTYFQNEAQLEKSRLLSDRFSAERPKGSFSTLEIQRTEQGDSAMYLCASSLTGELFFGEGSRLTVL.

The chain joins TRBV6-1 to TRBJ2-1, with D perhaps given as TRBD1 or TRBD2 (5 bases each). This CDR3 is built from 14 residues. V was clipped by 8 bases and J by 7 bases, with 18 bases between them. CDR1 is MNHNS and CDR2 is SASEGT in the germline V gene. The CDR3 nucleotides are TGTGCCAGCTCCCCGGGGCCGACACGGAATGAGCAGTTCTTC. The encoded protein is CASSPGPTRNEQFF.

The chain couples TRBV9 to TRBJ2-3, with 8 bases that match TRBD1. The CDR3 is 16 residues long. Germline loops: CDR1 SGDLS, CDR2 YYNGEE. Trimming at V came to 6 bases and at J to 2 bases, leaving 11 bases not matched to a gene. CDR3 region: CASIRTGTGHTDTQYF. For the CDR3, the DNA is TGTGCCAGCATTCGGACCGGGACAGGCCACACAGATACGCAGTATTTT.

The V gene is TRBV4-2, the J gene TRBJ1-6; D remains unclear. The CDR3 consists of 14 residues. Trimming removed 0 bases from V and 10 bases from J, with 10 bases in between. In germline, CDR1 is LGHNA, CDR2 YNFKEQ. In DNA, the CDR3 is TGTGCCAGCAGCCAAGAGGACGGGAGCTCACCCCTCCACTTT. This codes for CASSQEDGSSPLHF.

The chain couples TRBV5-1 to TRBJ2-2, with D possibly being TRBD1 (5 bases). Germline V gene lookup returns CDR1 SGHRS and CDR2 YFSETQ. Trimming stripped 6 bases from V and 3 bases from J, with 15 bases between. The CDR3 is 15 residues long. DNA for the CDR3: TGCGCCAGCACAATGGTGCAGGGTGACACCGGGGAGCTGTTTTTT. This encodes CASTMVQGDTGELFF.

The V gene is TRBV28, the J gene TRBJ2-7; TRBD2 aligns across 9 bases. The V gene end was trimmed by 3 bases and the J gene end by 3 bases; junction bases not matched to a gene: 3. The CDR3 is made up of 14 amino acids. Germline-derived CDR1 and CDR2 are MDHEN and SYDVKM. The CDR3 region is CASSFAGGSYEQYF. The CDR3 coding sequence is TGTGCCAGCAGTTTTGCGGGAGGGAGCTACGAGCAGTACTTC. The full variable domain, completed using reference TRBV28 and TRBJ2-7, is DVKVTQSSRYLVKRTGEKVFLECVQDMDHENMFWYRQDPGLGLRLIYFSYDVKMKEKGDIPEGYSVSREKKERFSLILESASTNQTSMYLCASSFAGGSYEQYFGPGTRLTVT.

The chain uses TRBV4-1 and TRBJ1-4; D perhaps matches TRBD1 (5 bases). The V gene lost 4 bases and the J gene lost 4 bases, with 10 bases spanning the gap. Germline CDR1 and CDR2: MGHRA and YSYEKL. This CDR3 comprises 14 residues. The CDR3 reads CASSPQDVNEKLFF. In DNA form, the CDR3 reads TGCGCCAGCAGCCCACAGGACGTTAATGAAAAACTGTTTTTT.

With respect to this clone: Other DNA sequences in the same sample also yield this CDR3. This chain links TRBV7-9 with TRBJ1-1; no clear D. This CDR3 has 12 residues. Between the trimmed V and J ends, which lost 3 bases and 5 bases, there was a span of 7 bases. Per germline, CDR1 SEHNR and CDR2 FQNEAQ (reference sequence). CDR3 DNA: TGTGCCAGCAGCTTTTCGGGGACTGAAGCTTTCTTT. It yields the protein CASSFSGTEAFF.

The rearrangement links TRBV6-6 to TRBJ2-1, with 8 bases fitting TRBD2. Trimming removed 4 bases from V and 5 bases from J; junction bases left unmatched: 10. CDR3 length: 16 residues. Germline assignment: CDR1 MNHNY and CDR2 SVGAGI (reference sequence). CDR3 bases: TGTGCCAGCAGTTCCCCCGTGGCGGGGGGTCACAATGAGCAGTTCTTC. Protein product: CASSSPVAGGHNEQFF.

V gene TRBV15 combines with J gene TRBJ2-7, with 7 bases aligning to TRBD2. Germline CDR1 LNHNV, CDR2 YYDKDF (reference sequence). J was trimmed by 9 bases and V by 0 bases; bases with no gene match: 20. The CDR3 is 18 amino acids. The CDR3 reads CATSRDGTGIGGGRGQYF. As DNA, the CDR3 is TGTGCCACCAGCAGAGACGGGACCGGTATCGGGGGAGGGAGGGGGCAGTACTTC. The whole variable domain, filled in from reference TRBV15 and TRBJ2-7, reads DAMVIQNPRYQVTQFGKPVTLSCSQTLNHNVMYWYQQKSSQAPKLLFHYYDKDFNNEADTPDNFQSRRPNTSFCFLDIRSPGLGDTAMYLCATSRDGTGIGGGRGQYFGPGTRLTVT.